This TCR beta chain came from a study of Ad26.COV2.S vaccination and SARS-CoV-2 variants. Study observations and caveats: Vaccine recipients had higher spike-specific TCR breadth than placebo recipients.

A note on this clone: Its target is unknown.

CDR1 SGDLS and CDR2 YYNGEE come from the germline V gene. The CDR3 totals 15 residues. Losses at the gene ends were 3 bases for V and 5 bases for J; bases not matched to a gene: 8. Treatment specified: some 20 received Ad26.COV2.S at low or high dose, single or two shots; about 5 received placebo; per-sample allocation not given. Repertoires come from day 63 after the first vaccine or placebo injection. Profiled with immunoSEQ multiplex PCR; TCRdb holds only in-frame clones, not every one. Of around 300,000 clones listed, roughly 89% are singletons. The receptor was isolated from a person aged 18-65 years who received the Ad26.COV2.S COVID-19 vaccine or a placebo. The gene calls are TRBV9 and TRBJ2-5, with 9 bases that match TRBD1. The sample consisted of peripheral blood, taken in a trial of Ad26.COV2.S vaccine versus placebo. As DNA, the CDR3 is TGTGCCAGCAGCGCCTACAGGGGGCCAGGGGAGACCCAGTACTTC. It codes for CASSAYRGPGETQYF.